The sequence of this TCR beta chain was determined in a study of T-cell memory formation after mild COVID-19. Points from the study as a whole: CM and EM subsets held most contracting CD4+ clones; EMRA held CD8+ ones.

TCRdb re-called the 5' RACE reads through MiXCR, storing one row per CDR3 protein. Of hundreds of thousands of distinct CDR3 sequences listed, 25% to 30% are singletons. This CDR3 comprises 16 residues. Trimming stripped 10 bases from V and 0 bases from J, with 21 bases between. Germline loops: CDR1 MNHEY, CDR2 SMNVEV (reference sequence). This clonotype occurred a few times. The antigen is unknown. Sequenced sample: PBMCs or a T cell subset sorted from them (not recorded which). The source is an adult woman who had mild COVID-19 (a few samples of this study predate the infection). Cell type and time point are not known. The J gene is TRBJ1-1, the V gene TRBV27; maybe TRBD1 (5 bases). CDR3 sequence reads: CATYSRSGYMNTEAFF. CDR3 nucleotides: TGTGCCACCTACTCTAGGTCAGGGTACATGAACACTGAAGCTTTCTTT.